The 27 T cell receptor beta chains below come from one sample, sequenced in a study of post-analysis software for immune sequencing data. These TCRs' antigens remain unknown. Unique molecular identifiers were carried by the TCR beta cDNA libraries. TCRdb re-analysed the PCR reads in MiXCR, keeping a single row per CDR3 protein. The data hold 750,000 to 900,000 distinct CDR3 sequences, with 46% observed a single time. Whole-study findings and limits: In patients, about five TRBV segments were more frequent than in controls, with TRBV5-6, TRBV5-1 and TRBV20-1 among them.

Specimen: blood. The receptors shown here come from a girl between 5 and 17 years old with multiple sclerosis.

This clonotype was counted once. J is TRBJ2-1 and V is TRBV10-3, with 11 bases identical to TRBD2. The germline V gene encodes CDR1 ENHRY and CDR2 SYGVKD. The CDR3 is 17 residues long. Trimming at V came to 2 bases and at J to 0 bases, leaving 3 bases not matched to a gene. CDR3 coding DNA: TGTGCCATCAGTGAGATCGGGACTAGCGGCTCCTACAATGAGCAGTTCTTC. It is translated as CAISEIGTSGSYNEQFF.

In this sample, this clonotype turned up a few times. The V gene is TRBV5-1, the J gene TRBJ1-1, with 7 bases aligning to TRBD1. CDR3 length equals 13 residues. Germline loops: CDR1 SGHRS, CDR2 YFSETQ. The V segment lost 2 bases and the J segment 3 bases; nucleotides outside the gene matches: 1. CDR3 sequence (DNA): TGCGCCAGCAGCTTAAGGGGGCACACTGAAGCTTTCTTT. It translates to CASSLRGHTEAFF.

The chain recombines TRBV27 with TRBJ2-4; D call uncertain. V was cut by 6 bases and J by 0 bases, with 6 bases left in between. The CDR3 is 13 amino acids. Germline V lookup: CDR1 MNHEY, CDR2 SMNVEV (reference sequence). The CDR3 spells CASSLSAKNIQYF. The CDR3, as DNA: TGTGCCAGCAGCTTGTCAGCCAAAAACATTCAGTACTTC.

As for this clonotype: One base away lies a much larger clone, so this may be a sequencing read error. The chain uses TRBV5-6 and TRBJ2-4; TRBD2 agrees at 11 bases. The end of the DNA aligns better with TRBJ2-5, so the J call may be wrong. The germline CDR1 and CDR2 sequences are SGHDT and YYEEEE. The CDR3 contains 15 residues. As DNA, the CDR3 is TGTGCCAGCAGCTCCGTACTAGCGGGAGAAGAGACCCAGTACTTC. It yields the protein CASSSVLAGEETQYF.

This chain connects TRBV29-1 to TRBJ2-5; 7 positions match TRBD2. After removal of 5 bases from V and 5 bases from J, the junction contained 11 bases not matched to a gene. The V gene's germline CDR1 is SQVTM and CDR2 ANQGSEA. The CDR3 totals 14 residues. This CDR3 reads CSVSRLGGRETQYF. The CDR3, as DNA: TGCAGCGTTTCTCGGTTGGGAGGGAGGGAGACCCAGTACTTC.

The rearrangement links TRBV10-3 to TRBJ2-7, with 7 bases identical to TRBD1. Germline V gene sequence: CDR1 ENHRY, CDR2 SYGVKD. The CDR3 runs 15 residues. V was clipped by 1 base and J by 2 bases; unmatched bases: 5. CDR3 protein: CAISEWGQRAYEQYF. The CDR3 DNA reads as TGTGCCATCAGTGAGTGGGGACAGCGCGCCTACGAGCAGTACTTC.

The V gene is TRBV11-3, the J gene TRBJ2-3; 8 nucleotides line up with TRBD2. The CDR3 extends over 19 amino acids. CDR1 and CDR2 (germline): SGHNT, YENEEA. Germline trimming cut 3 bases from V and 5 bases from J; bases unmatched to any gene: 19. The CDR3 is CASSFASPNSGGPGDTQYF. The CDR3 nucleotides read TGTGCCAGCAGCTTCGCCAGCCCCAACTCGGGAGGGCCGGGAGATACGCAGTATTTT.

This clonotype appeared once. J is TRBJ2-1 and V is TRBV5-4; 7 nucleotides agree with TRBD2. CDR3 length: 15 residues. Germline trimming cut 2 bases from V and 3 bases from J; bases unmatched to any gene: 5. CDR1 SGHNT and CDR2 YYREEE come from the germline V gene (reference sequence). The CDR3 region has the DNA TGTGCCAGCAGCTTCCGGGCGGGAGACTACAATGAGCAGTTCTTC. Translating it yields CASSFRAGDYNEQFF.

The chain is built from TRBV27 and TRBJ1-5; 8 bases map to TRBD1. The CDR3 has 15 amino acids. J was trimmed by 2 bases and V by 6 bases; bases with no gene match: 6. Germline assignment: CDR1 MNHEY and CDR2 SMNVEV (reference sequence). Written as DNA, the CDR3 is TGTGCCAGCAGGAAGACAGGGGCGGGCAATCAGCCCCAGCATTTT. Protein product: CASRKTGAGNQPQHF.

V and J are TRBV19 and TRBJ1-1; D is possibly TRBD1 (5 bases). CDR3 size: 15 residues. V lost 6 bases, J lost 7 bases, and 21 bases lay in between. Per the germline V gene, CDR1 is LNHDA and CDR2 is SQIVND (reference sequence). The CDR3 DNA reads as TGTGCCAGTAGAGTCCTAGGATCCCGGGGGTATGAAGCTTTCTTT. It encodes CASRVLGSRGYEAFF. Filled out from reference TRBV19 and TRBJ1-1, the complete variable domain reads DGGITQSPKYLFRKEGQNVTLSCEQNLNHDAMYWYRQDPGQGLRLIYYSQIVNDFQKGDIAEGYSVSREKKESFPLTVTSAQKNPTAFYLCASRVLGSRGYEAFFGQGTRLTVV.

In its sample, this clonotype was seen once. V is TRBV20-1 and J is TRBJ2-3, with TRBD1 as a possible D gene (6 bases). V lost 3 bases and J lost 2, with 15 bases in between. The germline CDR1 and CDR2 sequences are DFQATT and SNEGSKA (reference sequence). This CDR3 has 15 amino acids. This chain's CDR3 is CSASTGTAFTDTQYF. DNA of the CDR3: TGCAGTGCTAGTACAGGGACGGCCTTCACAGATACGCAGTATTTT.

In the case of this clonotype: One end of the junction is discordant with germline, which a read error may explain. The gene calls are TRBV5-1 and TRBJ2-1; a possible D gene is TRBD2 (5 bases). The CDR3 runs 16 residues. Looked up from germline, CDR1 is SGHRS and CDR2 is YFSETQ. Written as DNA, the CDR3 is TGCGTCAGCAGCAATATTGGAGGCGGGCCCTACAATGAGCAGTTCTTC. Translation gives CVSSNIGGGPYNEQFF. The complete variable domain, with remaining parts taken from reference TRBV5-1 and TRBJ2-1, reads KAGVTQTPRYLIKTRGQQVTLSCSPISGHRSVSWYQQTPGQGLQFLFEYFSETQRNKGNFPGRFSGRQFSNSRSEMNVSTLELGDSALYLCVSSNIGGGPYNEQFFGPGTRLTVL.

The rearrangement uses TRBV27 and TRBJ1-2; D may be TRBD1 (5 bases). Trimming took 5 bases from V and 0 from J, leaving 19 bases between them. The CDR3 spans 17 residues. Germline lookup yields CDR1 MNHEY and CDR2 SMNVEV (reference sequence). DNA of the CDR3: TGTGCCAGCAGTCCTCGGGGCCACTTTTTAGCTAACTATGGCTACACCTTC. Its protein product is CASSPRGHFLANYGYTF.

As for this clonotype: Since the CDR3 does not end with the conserved phenylalanine or tryptophan, this likely comes from a read error. The rearrangement links TRBV12-3 or TRBV12-4 to TRBJ2-3; TRBD1 aligns across 8 bases. V was clipped by 6 bases and J by 7 bases; unmatched bases: 9. CDR3 length equals 14 residues. The DNA for the CDR3 is TGTGCCAGCAGGGACAGGGCTAAGAGAAATACGCAGTATGTT. Amino acids: CASRDRAKRNTQYV.

The genes are TRBV24-1 and TRBJ2-1; 9 nucleotides agree with TRBD1. V trimming: 7 bases; J trimming: 5 bases; junction bases outside the gene matches: 5. This CDR3 has 14 residues. Germline V gives CDR1 KGHDR, CDR2 SFDVKD. CDR3 protein: CATSTQGAHNEQFF. The CDR3 DNA follows: TGTGCCACCAGCACACAGGGGGCCCACAATGAGCAGTTCTTC.

V gene TRBV9 combines with J gene TRBJ1-2; 7 bases align to TRBD1. In germline, CDR1 is SGDLS, CDR2 YYNGEE. The trim removed 5 bases at V and 4 bases at J, leaving 5 bases unmatched. This CDR3 is built from 13 residues. The DNA of the CDR3 is TGTGCCAGCAGGAAGGGGGACAGCTATGGCTACACCTTC. This gives the protein CASRKGDSYGYTF. The variable domain in full, completed from reference TRBV9 and TRBJ1-2, reads DSGVTQTPKHLITATGQRVTLRCSPRSGDLSVYWYQQSLDQGLQFLIQYYNGEERAKGNILERFSAQQFPDLHSELNLSSLELGDSALYFCASRKGDSYGYTFGSGTRLTVV.

The chain combines TRBV7-9 with TRBJ1-2, with D tentatively TRBD1 (6 bases). V was shortened by 4 bases and J by 2 bases, with 14 bases between the two germline ends. From germline, CDR1 is SEHNR and CDR2 FQNEAQ (reference sequence). The CDR3 has 15 residues. In DNA form, the CDR3 reads TGTGCCAGCAGCTCGACCGGGGGCTCCAACTATGGCTACACCTTC. This translates into CASSSTGGSNYGYTF.

Concerning this clonotype itself: This may come from a read error, since a much larger clone is one base off. The V and J genes are TRBV15 and TRBJ2-2, with 7 bases aligning to TRBD2. The CDR3 runs 14 residues. Germline values: CDR1 LNHNV, CDR2 YYDKDF (reference sequence). The CDR3 DNA reads TGTGCCACCAGCAGAGACAGGGAGGGCGGGAAGCTGTTTTTT. It encodes CATSRDREGGKLFF.

The CDR3 is CASSGRDADRSSYEQYF. The CDR3 region has the DNA TGTGCCAGCAGTGGACGGGATGCCGACAGGAGCTCCTACGAGCAGTACTTC. The J gene is TRBJ2-7, the V gene TRBV28; maybe TRBD1 (6 bases). The CDR3 spans 17 residues. CDR1 and CDR2 from the germline V gene are MDHEN and SYDVKM. Trimming left V 5 bases short and J 0 bases short, with 20 bases between. The variable domain in full, with the rest retrieved from reference TRBV28 and TRBJ2-7, is DVKVTQSSRYLVKRTGEKVFLECVQDMDHENMFWYRQDPGLGLRLIYFSYDVKMKEKGDIPEGYSVSREKKERFSLILESASTNQTSMYLCASSGRDADRSSYEQYFGPGTRLTVT.

The chain joins TRBV27 to TRBJ2-3; TRBD2 matches 7 bases. Germline CDR1 is MNHEY and CDR2 is SMNVEV (reference sequence). The V segment lost 4 bases and the J segment 8 bases; nucleotides outside the gene matches: 15. The CDR3 loop spans 16 amino acids. The CDR3 sequence: CASSYSGGEIAGTQYF. DNA for the CDR3: TGTGCCAGCAGTTACTCGGGGGGTGAGATCGCAGGTACGCAGTATTTT.

The CDR3 is CASSTPRTSGGDYEQYF. The CDR3 DNA follows: TGTGCCAGCAGTACTCCGAGGACTAGCGGGGGAGACTACGAGCAGTACTTC. This chain joins TRBV27 and TRBJ2-7; TRBD2 aligns across 13 bases. The germline gives CDR1 MNHEY, CDR2 SMNVEV (reference sequence). V dropped 5 bases and J dropped 3; count of bases not matched to a gene: 10. The CDR3 runs to 17 residues.

The V and J genes are TRBV2 and TRBJ2-3; 8 bases fit TRBD2. V was clipped by 8 bases and J by 3 bases; unmatched bases: 7. This CDR3 region has 14 residues. In germline, CDR1 is SNHLY, CDR2 FYNNEI. The CDR3 protein is CASYFLAGTDTQYF. Here the CDR3 DNA reads TGTGCCAGCTATTTCTTAGCGGGGACAGATACGCAGTATTTT.

The J gene is TRBJ1-2, the V gene TRBV20-1; D not certain. The germline gives CDR1 DFQATT, CDR2 SNEGSKA (reference sequence). The CDR3 runs 14 residues. Trimming took 6 bases from V and 4 from J, leaving 18 bases between them. In nucleotides, the CDR3 is TGCAGTGCAGCACCGGGAGGGAGGTCCTATGGCTACACCTTC. Translation gives CSAAPGGRSYGYTF.

This sequence joins TRBV10-3 and TRBJ2-1; TRBD2 matches at 8 bases. In germline, CDR1 is ENHRY, CDR2 SYGVKD. This CDR3 has 15 residues. V shed 3 bases and J 6 bases; nucleotides not matched to a gene: 7. CDR3 coding DNA: TGTGCCATCAGTGAATCCCGGACTAGCCTCAATGAGCAGTTCTTC. It translates to CAISESRTSLNEQFF.

In the case of this clonotype: A read error may account for a junction end that differs from germline. The rearrangement uses TRBV7-3 and TRBJ2-3; perhaps TRBD2 as D (7 bases). The length of the CDR3 is 15 residues. Germline V gene sequence: CDR1 SGHTA, CDR2 FQGTGA. DNA for the CDR3: TGTGCCAGTAGCTTATGGGGGGGCGTCTCAGATACGCAGTATTTT. It specifies CASSLWGGVSDTQYF.

With respect to this clonotype: The junction shows a germline mismatch at one end, possibly a read error. This chain joins TRBV5-1 and TRBJ2-3, with a possible D match to TRBD2 (5 bases). Germline CDR1 SGHRS, CDR2 YFSETQ. The CDR3 loop spans 14 amino acids. The CDR3 loop is CASSPGLPTDMQYF. CDR3 in DNA: TGCGCCAGCAGCCCGGGGTTACCCACAGATATGCAGTATTTT. Full variable domain (rest looked up from reference TRBV5-1 and TRBJ2-3): KAGVTQTPRYLIKTRGQQVTLSCSPISGHRSVSWYQQTPGQGLQFLFEYFSETQRNKGNFPGRFSGRQFSNSRSEMNVSTLELGDSALYLCASSPGLPTDMQYFGPGTRLTVL.

V is TRBV28 and J is TRBJ1-2; TRBD1 matches at 8 bases. Unmatched junction bases numbered 10, after V lost 10 bases and J lost 6 bases. The CDR3 consists of 13 residues. In germline, CDR1 is MDHEN, CDR2 SYDVKM. DNA for the CDR3: TGTGCCACCGACAGGGGTTGGAAGGATGGCTACACCTTC. This gives the protein CATDRGWKDGYTF.